A selection of T cell receptor beta chains follows, all from one sample in a study of post-analysis software for immune sequencing data. TCRdb re-analysed the PCR reads in MiXCR, keeping a single row per CDR3 protein. This sample has 600,000 to 750,000 distinct CDR3 sequences, with roughly three fifths found just once. The sample taken for sequencing was blood. The receptor set was obtained from a girl aged 2 to 9 with multiple sclerosis. CDR3s include the opening cysteine and the closing phenylalanine or tryptophan. Fields, in order: V gene, D gene, clone size, J gene, CDR3 protein, CDR3 DNA. A D gene is named only where the DNA matches it firmly. Clone size, where shown, is once, few, many, or a class for clones that have expanded.

TRBV5-1,.,.,TRBJ1-1,CASSLSSHGDTEAFF,TGCGCCAGCAGCTTGAGTAGTCACGGGGACACTGAAGCTTTCTTT
TRBV7-8,TRBD2,.,TRBJ2-1,CASSLPETSGHSYNEQFF,TGTGCCAGCAGCTTACCAGAGACTAGCGGGCACTCCTACAATGAGCAGTTCTTC
TRBV10-3,.,.,TRBJ1-2,CAILRSPGAYGYTF,TGTGCCATCCTTAGAAGTCCAGGGGCCTATGGCTACACCTTC
TRBV6-5,TRBD2,.,TRBJ2-3,CASSYWGSGGGADTQYF,TGTGCCAGCAGTTACTGGGGATCGGGCGGGGGGGCCGATACGCAGTATTTT
TRBV12-3/TRBV12-4,TRBD1,.,TRBJ1-2,CASSIRGQEGYGYTF,TGTGCCAGCAGTATACGGGGACAGGAAGGCTATGGCTACACCTTC
TRBV12-3/TRBV12-4,TRBD2,.,TRBJ2-3,CASSSSGGLTDTQYF,TGTGCCAGCAGTTCTAGCGGGGGGCTCACAGATACGCAGTATTTT
TRBV30,TRBD1,.,TRBJ1-1,CARRQGTEAFF,TGTGCTCGGAGACAGGGCACTGAAGCTTTCTTT
TRBV7-2,TRBD1,once,TRBJ1-4,CASSYRDRNEKLFF,TGTGCCAGCAGTTACCGGGACAGAAATGAAAAACTGTTTTTT
TRBV3-1,TRBD2,.,TRBJ2-5,CASSHLAERQETQYF,TGTGCCAGCAGCCATCTAGCGGAGAGACAAGAGACCCAGTACTTC
TRBV7-2,.,once,TRBJ2-7,CASSSDWVYEQYF,TGTGCCAGCAGCTCCGACTGGGTGTACGAGCAGTACTTC
TRBV28,.,.,TRBJ1-6,CASSPQGETPLHF,TGTGCCAGCAGTCCGCAGGGCGAGACACCCCTCCACTTT
TRBV27,TRBD1,.,TRBJ1-2,CASRTGSSYGYTF,TGTGCCAGCAGGACAGGGAGTTCCTATGGCTACACCTTC
TRBV9,TRBD1,.,TRBJ1-4,CASSPPGTGILFF,TGTGCCAGCAGCCCTCCCGGGACAGGGATTCTGTTTTTT
TRBV5-1,TRBD2,few,TRBJ2-5,CASSLAGVQETQYF,TGTGCCAGCAGCTTAGCGGGGGTTCAAGAGACCCAGTACTTC
TRBV29-1,.,.,TRBJ1-5,CSARSDSDQPQHF,TGCAGCGCCCGATCCGACAGTGATCAGCCCCAGCATTTT
TRBV6-5,.,few,TRBJ2-2,CASSYSRGTGELFF,TGTGCCAGCAGTTACTCTAGAGGGACCGGGGAGCTGTTTTTT
TRBV7-2,.,once,TRBJ2-2,CASTLGGNTGELFF,TGTGCCAGCACCCTAGGGGGTAACACCGGGGAGCTGTTTTTT
TRBV21-1,.,.,TRBJ2-7,CASSSLVTGDEGYEQYF,TGTGCCAGCAGCAGCCTAGTGACAGGGGATGAAGGCTACGAGCAGTACTTC
TRBV2,.,.,TRBJ1-1,CASSQGFGASTEAFF,TGTGCCAGCAGCCAAGGATTCGGGGCCAGCACTGAAGCTTTCTTT
TRBV29-1,.,.,TRBJ1-1,CSVDPGETEAFF,TGCAGCGTTGATCCGGGGGAGACTGAAGCTTTCTTT
TRBV5-5,TRBD1,.,TRBJ1-2,CASSLYRGTNYGYTF,TGTGCCAGCAGCTTATACAGGGGTACGAACTATGGCTACACCTTC
TRBV5-1,.,.,TRBJ1-2,CASSIGENYGYTF,TGCGCCAGCAGCATTGGCGAGAACTATGGCTACACCTTC
TRBV5-1,.,.,TRBJ2-1,CASSLEAGYNEQFF,TGCGCCAGCAGCTTGGAGGCAGGGTACAATGAGCAGTTCTTC
TRBV29-1,TRBD1,.,TRBJ2-5,CSVIGTALGAEETQYF,TGCAGCGTAATCGGGACAGCCTTGGGGGCCGAAGAGACCCAGTACTTC
TRBV27,.,.,TRBJ2-3,CASSLSDIPPSSTDTQYF,TGTGCCAGCAGTTTATCGGACATTCCACCCTCTAGCACAGATACGCAGTATTTT
TRBV29-1,TRBD2,.,TRBJ2-1,CSVRLAGGGNEQFF,TGCAGCGTTAGACTAGCGGGAGGAGGGAATGAGCAGTTCTTC
TRBV15,.,.,TRBJ2-3,CATSRSFTDTQYF,TGTGCCACCAGCAGATCATTTACAGATACGCAGTATTTT
TRBV27,TRBD1,.,TRBJ2-3,CASRGQTGDTQYF,TGTGCCAGCAGGGGACAGACCGGAGATACGCAGTATTTT
TRBV12-3/TRBV12-4,TRBD1,.,TRBJ1-5,CASSFASRGPQPQHF,TGTGCCAGCAGTTTCGCGTCCAGGGGGCCTCAGCCCCAGCATTTT
TRBV4-1,TRBD2,.,TRBJ2-3,CASSPLRTSGGADTQYF,TGCGCCAGCAGCCCCTTAAGGACTAGCGGGGGGGCAGATACGCAGTATTTT
TRBV7-2,.,.,TRBJ1-2,CASSLARNEVGYGYTF,TGTGCCAGCAGCTTAGCGAGAAACGAGGTGGGCTATGGCTACACCTTC
TRBV29-1,TRBD2,few,TRBJ2-2,CSVRDRTLAGEAGELFF,TGCAGCGTTCGAGACCGTACCCTAGCGGGAGAGGCCGGGGAGCTGTTTTTT